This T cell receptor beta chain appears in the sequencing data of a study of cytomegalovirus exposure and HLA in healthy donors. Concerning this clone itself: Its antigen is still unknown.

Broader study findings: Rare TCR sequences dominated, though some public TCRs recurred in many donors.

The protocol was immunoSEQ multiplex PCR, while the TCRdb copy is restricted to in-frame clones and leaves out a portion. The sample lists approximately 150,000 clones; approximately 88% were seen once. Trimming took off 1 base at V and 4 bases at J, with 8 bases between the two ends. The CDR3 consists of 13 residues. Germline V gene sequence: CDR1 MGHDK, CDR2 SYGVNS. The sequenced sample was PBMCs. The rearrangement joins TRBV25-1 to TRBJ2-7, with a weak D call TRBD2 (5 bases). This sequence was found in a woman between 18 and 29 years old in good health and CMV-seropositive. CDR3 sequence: CASSEFGGYEQYF. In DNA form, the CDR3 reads TGTGCCAGCAGTGAATTTGGAGGATACGAGCAGTACTTC.